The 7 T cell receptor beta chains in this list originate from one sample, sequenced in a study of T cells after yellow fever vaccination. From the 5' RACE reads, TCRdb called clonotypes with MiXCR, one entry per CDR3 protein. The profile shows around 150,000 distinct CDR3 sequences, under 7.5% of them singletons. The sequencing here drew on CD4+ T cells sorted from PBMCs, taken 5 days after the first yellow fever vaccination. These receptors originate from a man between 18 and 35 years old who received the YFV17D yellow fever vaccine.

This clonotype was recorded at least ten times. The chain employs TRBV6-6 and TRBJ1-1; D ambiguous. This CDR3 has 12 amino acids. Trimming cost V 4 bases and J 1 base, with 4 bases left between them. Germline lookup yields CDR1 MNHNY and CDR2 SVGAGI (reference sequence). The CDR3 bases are TGTGCCAGCAGTTTGTGGAACACTGAAGCTTTCTTT. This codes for CASSLWNTEAFF.

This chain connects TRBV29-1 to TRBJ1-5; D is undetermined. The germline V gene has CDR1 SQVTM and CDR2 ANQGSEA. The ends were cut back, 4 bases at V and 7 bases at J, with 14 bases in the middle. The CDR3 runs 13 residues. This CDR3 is CSVVFPGSQPQHF. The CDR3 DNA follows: TGCAGCGTTGTGTTCCCAGGTAGCCAGCCCCAGCATTTT. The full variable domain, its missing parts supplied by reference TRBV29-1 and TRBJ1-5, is SAVISQKPSRDICQRGTSLTIQCQVDSQVTMMFWYRQQPGQSLTLIATANQGSEATYESGFVIDKFPISRPNLTFSTLTVSNMSPEDSSIYLCSVVFPGSQPQHFGDGTRLSIL.

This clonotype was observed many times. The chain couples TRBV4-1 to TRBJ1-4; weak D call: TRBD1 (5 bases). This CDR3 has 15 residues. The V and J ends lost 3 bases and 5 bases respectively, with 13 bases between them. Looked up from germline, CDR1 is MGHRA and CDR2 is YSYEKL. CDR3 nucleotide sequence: TGCGCCAGCAGCCAGCCTGGGACGGCGAATGAAAAACTGTTTTTT. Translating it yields CASSQPGTANEKLFF.

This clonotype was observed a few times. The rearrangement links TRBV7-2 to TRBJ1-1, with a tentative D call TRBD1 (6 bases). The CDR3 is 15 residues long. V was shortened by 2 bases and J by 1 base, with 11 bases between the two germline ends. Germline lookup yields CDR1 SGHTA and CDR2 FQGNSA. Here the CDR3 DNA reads TGTGCCAGCAGCTTAATAGGGGGGGGGAACACTGAAGCTTTCTTT. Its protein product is CASSLIGGGNTEAFF.

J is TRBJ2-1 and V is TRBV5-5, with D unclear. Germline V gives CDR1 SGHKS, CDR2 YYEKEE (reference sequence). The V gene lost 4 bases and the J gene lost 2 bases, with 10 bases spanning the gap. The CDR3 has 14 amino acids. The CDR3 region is CASSPRATYNEQFF. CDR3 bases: TGTGCCAGCAGCCCTAGGGCCACCTACAATGAGCAGTTCTTC.

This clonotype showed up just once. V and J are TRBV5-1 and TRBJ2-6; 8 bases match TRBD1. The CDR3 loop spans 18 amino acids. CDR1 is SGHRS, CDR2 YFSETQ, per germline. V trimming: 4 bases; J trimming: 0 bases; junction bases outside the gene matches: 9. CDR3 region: CASSEGQGLPSGANVLTF. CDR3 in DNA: TGCGCCAGCAGCGAAGGACAGGGCCTTCCCTCTGGGGCCAACGTCCTGACTTTC. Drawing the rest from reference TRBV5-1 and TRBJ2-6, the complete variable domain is KAGVTQTPRYLIKTRGQQVTLSCSPISGHRSVSWYQQTPGQGLQFLFEYFSETQRNKGNFPGRFSGRQFSNSRSEMNVSTLELGDSALYLCASSEGQGLPSGANVLTFGAGSRLTVL.

DNA of the CDR3: TGTGCCAGCAGCCCGCGGGACCGACAGAAGAACACTGAAGCTTTCTTT. This codes for CASSPRDRQKNTEAFF. J is TRBJ1-1 and V is TRBV9; TRBD1 is a possible D gene (5 bases). This CDR3 spans 16 amino acids. In germline, CDR1 is SGDLS, CDR2 YYNGEE. V was cut by 4 bases and J by 1 base, with 17 bases left in between.